This TCR beta chain was sequenced in a study of blood T cell repertoires in COVID-19. Only a few counts were recorded for this clone. Assay: immunoSEQ multiplex PCR; the TCRdb copy retains only in-frame clones and omits some. The data show 350,000 or so clones, approximately 89% seen once. The J segment lost 7 bases and the V segment lost 6 bases, leaving 5 bases of the junction unmatched. This CDR3 spans 14 amino acids. The germline V gene has CDR1 SEHNR and CDR2 FQNEAQ (reference sequence). This TCR was sampled from a woman aged 55-75 years with COVID-19, enrolled during active disease. Sequencing was performed on peripheral blood. The V gene is TRBV7-9, the J gene TRBJ1-6; TRBD1 matches at 8 bases. The CDR3 DNA sequence: TGTGCCAGCAGGGAGACAGGGGAGAATTCACCCCTCCACTTT. Its protein is CASRETGENSPLHF.